The source of this TCR beta chain is a study of regulatory T cells in long-lasting Graves disease (dated by TCRdb to about 2021). About the investigation overall: Persistent Graves' disease meant more than 5 years of antithyroid drug treatment with TSH receptor autoantibodies that stayed positive. Patients with persistent Graves' disease were compared with patients with newly diagnosed Graves' disease using TCR sequencing and RNA sequencing of peripheral blood. The study was conducted in China and was registered as a clinical trial. A total of around 35 samples were covered by TCR sequencing, comprising about 13 persistent and around 20 newly diagnosed Graves' disease patients. Persistent Graves' disease patients in the clinical cohort had taken antithyroid drugs for roughly 10 years on average. The investigation overall reported the following: TRBV28, TRBJ1-2 and TRBJ2-5 were preferentially used in persistent disease, while TRBV20-1 and TRBJ2-1 were favored in newly diagnosed disease. Persistent patients shared more public clonotypes among themselves (2,741) than newly diagnosed patients did (approximately 870). Only peripheral blood was studied, because thyroid tissue, the primary lesion, was inaccessible. Compared with newly diagnosed patients, patients with persistent Graves' disease had lower TCR Shannon entropy and fewer highly expanded clones, which suggests clonal expansion. Sequencing and analysis were restricted to the TCR beta chain. The authors noted that the small sample size was a limitation that may lower accuracy.

The germline V gene (reference sequence) sets CDR1 to SEHNR and CDR2 to FQNEAQ. Trimming at the junction amounts to 4 bases on V and 1 base on J, and the germline ends lie 11 bases apart. The CDR3 spans 14 residues, from the cysteine through the phenylalanine. Only the CDR3 part of the read is kept: 42 bases, read in frame from the first base. The library was prepared using multiplex PCR. Reads for this sample came from an Illumina HiSeq 4000. CDR3 regions were amplified by Arm-PCR with iRepertoire HTBI primers to construct TCR beta libraries. Before sequencing, the PCR products underwent gel purification. Regarding the original processing steps: Gene usage analysis of CDR3 amino acid clonotypes used the roughly 60 TRBV and 12 to 15 TRBJ segments found across samples. Filtered high-quality paired reads were merged into contigs using COPE and FqMerger. BLAST was used to align contigs to IMGT TRBV, TRBD and TRBJ reference genes, with CDR3 defined following IMGT. Any clonotype with a frequency above 0.1% was counted as a highly expanded clone. Shannon entropy served as the measure of repertoire diversity, while the Gini coefficient captured V-J evenness. A clonotype was considered public if more than one individual shared it. TCRdb reprocessing: public reads trimmed at Q25 with fastp, clones called with MiXCR, in-frame beta chains kept. Here each entry gathers all rows of one CDR3 protein and keeps the most common genes and DNA. For this entry, the V and J calls and clone size follow TCRdb and not the study's own pipeline. This sample gives 390,000 or so distinct CDR3 sequences in total; 23% of them show up just once. The ten largest account for less than 30% of the sample.

Many counts were recorded for this clonotype. Its cognate antigen has yet to be identified. No base quality values were provided; no much bigger clone lies one nucleotide off. Taken with the paper, the label for time point translates to: persistent/refractory GD, antithyroid drugs over 5 years with positive TRAb. For both TCR sequencing and RNA sequencing, RNA was extracted from PBMCs using TRIzol. The diagnosis of Graves' disease was made according to American Thyroid Association guidelines. Recruitment of patients was carried out at an endocrinology department in Xi'an, China. From each patient, 7.5 to 9.5 milliliters of peripheral blood was collected into an EDTA anticoagulant tube. PBMCs were isolated by Ficoll Paque Plus density gradient separation without further T cell sorting. An Agilent 2100 Bioanalyzer and agarose gel were used to assess RNA quality, and a NanoDrop 2000 was used to measure RNA concentration.

The source was peripheral blood mononuclear cells (PBMCs), collected when the disease was refractory, from a patient treated with antithyroid drugs. The sequence is built from TRBV7-9 and TRBJ2-7; the D gene assignment is perhaps TRBD1 or TRBD2, with each matching 5 bases. The receptor was derived from a woman aged 40 to 49 with Graves disease. Donor details come from another sample of the same person, matched by shared clones. The CDR3 protein sequence reads: CASSSRGGSYEQYF. The base sequence is TGTGCCAGCAGCTCCCGGGGCGGATCCTACGAGCAGTACTTC. Full variable domain (CDR3 extended with the reference TRBV7-9 and TRBJ2-7 proteins): DTGVSQNPRHKITKRGQNVTFRCDPISEHNRLYWYRQTLGQGPEFLTYFQNEAQLEKSRLLSDRFSAERPKGSFSTLEIQRTEQGDSAMYLCASSSRGGSYEQYFGPGTRLTVT.